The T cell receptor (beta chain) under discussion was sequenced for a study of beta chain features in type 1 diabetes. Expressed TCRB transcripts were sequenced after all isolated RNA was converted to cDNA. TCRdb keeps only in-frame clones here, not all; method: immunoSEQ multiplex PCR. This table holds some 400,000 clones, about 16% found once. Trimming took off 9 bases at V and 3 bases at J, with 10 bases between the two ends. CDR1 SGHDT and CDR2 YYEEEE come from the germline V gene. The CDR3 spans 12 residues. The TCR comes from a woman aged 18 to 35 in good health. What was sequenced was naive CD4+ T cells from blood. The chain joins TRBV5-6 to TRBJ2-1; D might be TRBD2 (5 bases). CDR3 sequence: CATSDFYNEQFF. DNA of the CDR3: TGTGCCACCTCGGACTTCTACAATGAGCAGTTCTTC.